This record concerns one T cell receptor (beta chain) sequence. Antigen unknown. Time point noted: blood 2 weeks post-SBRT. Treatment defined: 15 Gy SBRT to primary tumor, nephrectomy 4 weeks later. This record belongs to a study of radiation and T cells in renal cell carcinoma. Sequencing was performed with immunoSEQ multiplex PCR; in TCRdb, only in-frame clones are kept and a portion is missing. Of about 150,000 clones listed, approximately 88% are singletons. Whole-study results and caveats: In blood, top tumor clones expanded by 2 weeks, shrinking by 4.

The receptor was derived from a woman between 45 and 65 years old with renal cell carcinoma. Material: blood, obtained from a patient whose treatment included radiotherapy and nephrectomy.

In nucleotides, the CDR3 is TGTGCCAGTAGTATAGATGGGGGAGAGACCCAGTACTTC. Translation: CASSIDGGETQYF. The rearrangement links TRBV19 to TRBJ2-5, with D perhaps TRBD1 or TRBD2 (5 bases each). V lost 0 bases and J 4 bases, leaving 6 bases between the germline ends. The CDR3 is 13 amino acids. Germline assignment: CDR1 LNHDA and CDR2 SQIVND (reference sequence).